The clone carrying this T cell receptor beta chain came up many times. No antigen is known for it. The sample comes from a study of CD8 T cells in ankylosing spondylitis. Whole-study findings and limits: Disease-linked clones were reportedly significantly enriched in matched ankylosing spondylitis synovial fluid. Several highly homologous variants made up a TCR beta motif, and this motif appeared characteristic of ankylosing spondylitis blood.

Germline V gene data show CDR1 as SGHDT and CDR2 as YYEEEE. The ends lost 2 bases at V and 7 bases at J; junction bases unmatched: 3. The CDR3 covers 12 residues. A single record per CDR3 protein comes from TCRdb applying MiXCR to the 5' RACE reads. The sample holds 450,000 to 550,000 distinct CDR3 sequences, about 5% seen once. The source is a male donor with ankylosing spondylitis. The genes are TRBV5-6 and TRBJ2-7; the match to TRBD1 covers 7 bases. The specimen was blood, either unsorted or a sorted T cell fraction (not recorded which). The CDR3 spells CASSFDREEQYF. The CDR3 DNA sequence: TGTGCCAGCAGCTTCGACAGGGAAGAGCAGTACTTC.